This T cell receptor beta chain was captured by sequencing in a study of monozygotic twins with inflammatory bowel disease. From its re-call of the 5' RACE reads, TCRdb lists each CDR3 protein once, without DNA. Listed are approximately 400,000 distinct CDR3 sequences; 2% to 2.5% falls within the top ten. The CDR3 spans 14 residues. Germline V gives CDR1 MNHEY, CDR2 SVGAGI. It was from whole blood, with no T cell sorting, that total RNA was isolated. The clonotype originates from a human donor with ulcerative colitis or Crohn's disease, or a healthy co-twin of an affected twin (not recorded which). The sample comprised blood. The V and J genes are TRBV6-5 and TRBJ2-7; TCRdb designates TRBD1, a call that cannot be tested without DNA. CDR3 region: CASSHGTGSYEQYF.